Listed here are 29 T cell receptor beta chains from one sample, sequenced in a study of cytomegalovirus exposure and HLA in healthy donors. With 60 Vbeta and 13 Jbeta primers, the PCR was carried out. Method: immunoSEQ multiplex PCR; TCRdb's copy keeps in-frame clones and lacks some. Here the sample spans about 160,000 clones, approximately 80% being singletons. The sample taken for sequencing was PBMCs. Every receptor here comes from a man younger than 35 in good health and CMV-seropositive.

The rearrangement links TRBV29-1 to TRBJ2-7, with 7 bases lining up with TRBD1. Germline V CDR1 and CDR2: SQVTM, ANQGSEA. This CDR3 region has 12 residues. V shed 7 bases, J shed 6 bases, and the junction held 9 bases outside the gene matches. The CDR3 DNA sequence: TGCAGCGCGGAGACAGGGTTGACCGAGCAGTACTTC. As protein: CSAETGLTEQYF.

V is TRBV14 and J is TRBJ1-1; perhaps TRBD1 as D (5 bases). CDR3 length equals 13 residues. CDR1 is SGHDN and CDR2 is FVKESK in the germline V gene. V dropped 1 base and J dropped 8 bases, with 11 bases sitting between them. DNA for the CDR3: TGTGCCAGCAGCCAAGGGGTGCGGACAGAAGCTTTCTTT. This encodes CASSQGVRTEAFF.

The gene calls are TRBV11-2 and TRBJ2-7; no clear D. This CDR3 contains 14 residues. V lost 2 bases, J lost 5 bases, and 13 bases lay in between. The germline V gene encodes CDR1 SGHAT and CDR2 FQNNGV. This CDR3 is CASSLQPLGDEQYF. The CDR3 region has the DNA TGTGCCAGCAGCTTACAACCGCTGGGCGACGAGCAGTACTTC.

This clone has just a few counts. This chain joins TRBV11-2 and TRBJ1-1, with D possibly matching TRBD1 (6 bases). The V gene's germline CDR1 is SGHAT and CDR2 FQNNGV. CDR3 size: 15 residues. V was pared by 5 bases and J by 1 base, with 14 bases between. This CDR3 reads CASSIRQVKNTEAFF. In DNA form, the CDR3 reads TGTGCCAGCAGCATAAGACAGGTTAAGAACACTGAAGCTTTCTTT.

This clone was picked up a small number of times. V and J are TRBV27 and TRBJ1-3; no definite D call. Germline lookup yields CDR1 MNHEY and CDR2 SMNVEV (reference sequence). V shed 5 bases and J shed 0 bases, with 8 bases lying between them. The CDR3 loop spans 14 amino acids. The CDR3 nucleotides read TGTGCCAGCAGTCCCCTCTCCTCTGGAAACACCATATATTTT. Translated: CASSPLSSGNTIYF.

V is TRBV28 and J is TRBJ1-4; D may be TRBD1 (6 bases). Germline loops: CDR1 MDHEN, CDR2 SYDVKM. The CDR3 is 16 amino acids. V was pared by 5 bases and J by 11 bases, with 24 bases between. CDR3 sequence reads: CASSLPGGKDSLKLFF. The CDR3 DNA is TGTGCCAGCAGTCTCCCGGGAGGGAAGGACAGCCTTAAACTGTTTTTT.

This sequence joins TRBV7-2 and TRBJ2-7; TRBD2 matches at 13 bases. The J segment lost 3 bases and the V segment lost 2 bases, leaving 4 bases of the junction unmatched. This CDR3 is 16 amino acids long. The germline V gene encodes CDR1 SGHTA and CDR2 FQGNSA. This CDR3 reads CASSLSRTSGSYEQYF. As DNA, the CDR3 is TGTGCCAGCAGCTTATCCCGGACTAGCGGGAGCTACGAGCAGTACTTC.

The genes are TRBV6-1 and TRBJ1-4, with D perhaps matching TRBD1 (5 bases). The CDR3 has 13 residues. The germline CDR1 and CDR2 sequences are MNHNS and SASEGT. Trimming removed 6 bases at V and 5 bases at J, with 10 bases between. The DNA of the CDR3 is TGTGCCAGCAGACAGGAGATCAATGAAAAACTGTTTTTT. As protein: CASRQEINEKLFF.

This chain links TRBV6-5 with TRBJ2-7; unclear D gene. The CDR3 runs 13 residues. Per germline, CDR1 MNHEY and CDR2 SVGAGI. The V and J ends lost 6 bases and 0 bases respectively, with 9 bases between them. The CDR3 DNA reads as TGTGCCAGCAGCCAGGCGAGCTCCTACGAGCAGTACTTC. This translates into CASSQASSYEQYF.

The J gene is TRBJ1-1, the V gene TRBV19; the match to TRBD1 covers 8 bases. The V gene's germline CDR1 is LNHDA and CDR2 SQIVND (reference sequence). Trimming at V came to 7 bases and at J to 2 bases, leaving 6 bases not matched to a gene. The CDR3 totals 14 residues. The CDR3 protein is CASTLGTGNTEAFF. The CDR3 region has the DNA TGTGCCAGTACCCTGGGGACAGGTAACACTGAAGCTTTCTTT.

This clone showed up just a few times. Compared with germline, one end of the junction differs, possibly owing to a read error. J is TRBJ1-2 and V is TRBV6-1, with D perhaps TRBD1 (6 bases). The CDR3 runs 11 residues. The germline CDR1 and CDR2 sequences are MNHNS and SASEGT. In DNA form, the CDR3 reads TGTGCCAGCAGAACAGGGTTGGACCTCCTCTTC. Its translation: CASRTGLDLLF.

The chain links TRBV27 to TRBJ2-6; 9 bases map to TRBD2. The germline V gene encodes CDR1 MNHEY and CDR2 SMNVEV (reference sequence). The CDR3 covers 18 residues. Losses at the gene ends were 0 bases for V and 1 base for J; bases not matched to a gene: 4. The CDR3 nucleotides read TGTGCCAGCAGTTTATCTAGCGGGAGATGGTCTGGGGCCAACGTCCTGACTTTC. It is translated as CASSLSSGRWSGANVLTF.

This clone was seen a few times. The chain recombines TRBV2 with TRBJ2-4; 9 positions agree with TRBD1. Germline V gene data show CDR1 as SNHLY and CDR2 as FYNNEI. This CDR3 is built from 14 residues. Trimming took 4 bases from V and 5 from J; bases not matched to a gene: 3. The CDR3 sequence: CASSARTGENIQYF. The DNA of the CDR3 is TGTGCCAGCAGTGCTCGGACAGGGGAAAACATTCAGTACTTC.

The chain has TRBV10-1 and TRBJ2-7; the match to TRBD1 covers 7 bases. Germline CDR1 WNHNN, CDR2 SYGVQD (reference sequence). The CDR3 consists of 14 residues. V gave up 2 bases and J gave up 6 bases; unmatched junction bases: 7. The CDR3 region has the DNA TGCGCCAGCAGTGAGGAGGGGGCGCTCGCCGAGCAGTACTTC. Encoded protein: CASSEEGALAEQYF.

The rearrangement uses TRBV7-9 and TRBJ2-5, with 8 bases aligning to TRBD1. Germline assignment: CDR1 SEHNR and CDR2 FQNEAQ (reference sequence). V trimming: 5 bases; J trimming: 10 bases; junction bases outside the gene matches: 9. The CDR3 is 13 residues long. CDR3 protein: CASSPGGGEGQYF. CDR3 bases: TGTGCCAGCAGCCCAGGGGGCGGAGAAGGCCAGTACTTC.

This chain links TRBV28 with TRBJ2-5; possibly TRBD2 for D (5 bases). Germline V gives CDR1 MDHEN, CDR2 SYDVKM. Trimming shortened V by 4 bases and J by 4 bases, and 16 bases separated the two germline ends. This CDR3 comprises 15 residues. The CDR3 sequence is CASSSRGSSRETQYF. The DNA for the CDR3 is TGTGCCAGCAGTTCTCGAGGGTCTAGCAGAGAGACCCAGTACTTC.

The CDR3 protein is CASSLIDRGAGQPQHF. In DNA, the CDR3 is TGTGCCAGCAGTTTGATCGACAGGGGCGCGGGTCAGCCCCAGCATTTT. V usage is TRBV6-5 and J usage is TRBJ1-5; TRBD1 agrees at 8 bases. The CDR3 runs 16 residues. In germline, CDR1 is MNHEY, CDR2 SVGAGI. J lost 6 bases, V lost 4 bases, and 11 bases had no gene match.

This rearrangement joins TRBV4-1 to TRBJ1-2; no clear D gene. Germline V gene data show CDR1 as MGHRA and CDR2 as YSYEKL. This CDR3 region has 17 residues. V was clipped by 0 bases and J by 1 base, with 15 bases between them. For the CDR3, the DNA is TGCGCCAGCAGCCAAGAGACACCCGAGATTTTTAACTATGGCTACACCTTC. Translated: CASSQETPEIFNYGYTF.

This clone was recorded only once. The chain has TRBV27 and TRBJ2-2; 9 bases are shared with TRBD2. Germline assignment: CDR1 MNHEY and CDR2 SMNVEV (reference sequence). Trimming removed 9 bases from V and 7 bases from J; junction bases left unmatched: 12. The CDR3 loop spans 15 amino acids. This chain's CDR3 is CARTLAGDDNGELFF. DNA of the CDR3: TGTGCCAGAACCTTAGCGGGAGACGACAACGGGGAGCTGTTTTTT.

The J gene is TRBJ2-2, the V gene TRBV6-4; the D gene is possibly TRBD2 (6 bases). V gave up 6 bases and J gave up 3 bases, with 11 bases separating them. Germline CDR1 reads MRHNA; CDR2 reads SNTAGT. CDR3 length: 14 residues. The CDR3 DNA reads TGTGCCAGCAGGGCGGAGGGATACACCGGGGAGCTGTTTTTT. This sequence encodes CASRAEGYTGELFF.

The table lists this clone with a few counts. The rearrangement links TRBV28 to TRBJ1-2, with 8 nucleotides matching TRBD1. Germline CDR1 reads MDHEN; CDR2 reads SYDVKM. This CDR3 has 15 amino acids. Trimming removed 6 bases from V and 0 bases from J; junction bases left unmatched: 6. The CDR3 here is CASSRPTGANYGYTF. The CDR3 DNA reads as TGTGCCAGCAGCCGACCGACAGGGGCTAACTATGGCTACACCTTC.

The chain has TRBV7-6 and TRBJ1-1; 7 bases fit TRBD1. V was pared by 1 base and J by 8 bases, with 10 bases of the junction left unmatched. Germline V gives CDR1 SGHVS, CDR2 FNYEAQ. This CDR3 is 15 amino acids long. The CDR3 reads CASSLGGLGQAEAFF. CDR3 nucleotide sequence: TGTGCCAGCAGCTTAGGAGGGCTTGGACAGGCAGAAGCTTTCTTT.

The chain combines TRBV2 with TRBJ1-5; a weak D match, TRBD1 (6 bases). CDR1 and CDR2 (germline): SNHLY, FYNNEI. The CDR3 extends over 15 amino acids. Trimming shortened V by 4 bases and J by 7 bases, and 17 bases separated the two germline ends. The CDR3 DNA reads as TGTGCCAGCAGTGTTGGACAGCAGCCAGGGCAGCCCCAGCATTTT. It encodes CASSVGQQPGQPQHF.

The CDR3 protein is CASSLRLAEYNEQFF. The DNA for the CDR3 is TGTGCCAGCAGCCTACGACTAGCGGAATACAATGAGCAGTTCTTC. The chain employs TRBV5-4 and TRBJ2-1; 9 bases agree with TRBD2. Germline CDR1 and CDR2: SGHNT and YYREEE (reference sequence). V lost 4 bases to trimming and J lost 4 bases; unmatched junction nucleotides: 6. This CDR3 contains 15 residues.

The V call is TRBV7-9, the J call TRBJ1-1; no clear D. V lost 5 bases and J lost 3, with 10 bases in between. This CDR3 spans 13 amino acids. The germline gives CDR1 SEHNR, CDR2 FQNEAQ (reference sequence). CDR3 in amino acids: CASSPPGHTEAFF. In nucleotides, the CDR3 is TGTGCCAGCAGCCCCCCGGGTCACACTGAAGCTTTCTTT.

The rearrangement joins TRBV28 to TRBJ1-5; D gene ambiguous. V was pared by 5 bases and J by 6 bases, with 17 bases between. The CDR3 length is 15 residues. The germline V gene has CDR1 MDHEN and CDR2 SYDVKM. CDR3 bases: TGTGCCAGCAGTCAAGCTAAGGGAGAGATTCAGCCCCAGCATTTT. This codes for CASSQAKGEIQPQHF.

The chain combines TRBV10-3 with TRBJ1-5, with D perhaps matching TRBD1 (5 bases). Germline CDR1 is ENHRY and CDR2 is SYGVKD. Trimming shortened V by 8 bases and J by 5 bases, and 13 bases separated the two germline ends. The CDR3 spans 13 residues. The CDR3 loop is CAIATWGDQPQHF. CDR3 sequence (DNA): TGTGCCATCGCTACTTGGGGGGATCAGCCCCAGCATTTT.

The chain employs TRBV19 and TRBJ2-1; a possible D gene is TRBD2 (7 bases). Germline lookup yields CDR1 LNHDA and CDR2 SQIVND (reference sequence). Trimming left V 6 bases short and J 9 bases short, with 15 bases between. This CDR3 has 13 amino acids. Written as DNA, the CDR3 is TGTGCCAGTAGGAGGGGGGGCCTGGTTGAGCAGTTCTTC. This gives the protein CASRRGGLVEQFF.

The rearrangement links TRBV19 to TRBJ2-7; a weak D match, TRBD2 (5 bases). Germline CDR1 reads LNHDA; CDR2 reads SQIVND (reference sequence). Deletions cut 7 bases from V and 6 bases from J, with 13 bases between. The CDR3 spans 12 residues. The CDR3 nucleotides are TGTGCCAGTACCCCTGGTCGGGGCGAGCAGTACTTC. As protein: CASTPGRGEQYF.